The entry that follows covers one T cell receptor (beta chain) sequence. Its antigen is not yet known. Per-nucleotide qualities are absent, and no much larger clonotype sits a single base away. This entry is derived from a study of T cell changes during pregnancy in multiple sclerosis (dated by TCRdb to the late 2010s). Context from the whole study: The study examined how the T cell repertoire changed over the course of pregnancy in women with multiple sclerosis.

Receptor libraries were prepared by the immunoSEQ multiplex PCR assay. TCRdb carries this immuneACCESS record with in-frame sequences only. Its versions omit some clonotypes, under half of them owing to an unresolved V gene in the studies checked, with the rest unexplained. The sample table contains about 26,000 clones; only one count was recorded for nearly 90% of them. The ten largest clones capture approximately 15% of the sample. The CDR3 sequence holds 14 residues, the cysteine and phenylalanine included. This entry keeps only the CDR3 DNA: 42 bases, framed from base 1. V is reduced by 5 bases and J by 2 bases, leaving a spacing of 12 bases between them. Taken from the germline V gene, the CDR1 and CDR2 loops are MDHEN and SYDVKM.

The clonotype was recovered from a female donor with multiple sclerosis, enrolled in a pregnancy study. The V and J genes are TRBV28 and TRBJ1-2; 6 matching bases give a weak D call of TRBD1. This material consisted of CD8+ T cells from peripheral blood mononuclear cells, taken in the second trimester of pregnancy. The CDR3 corresponds to CASSALGQNYGYTF. The nucleotide sequence reads TGTGCCAGCAGTGCGTTAGGACAGAACTATGGCTACACCTTC.